Shown below are 11 T cell receptor beta chains from a single sample sequenced in a study of T cells in localized non-small cell lung cancer. Here immunoSEQ multiplex PCR was the method, and the copy in TCRdb shows in-frame clones only, minus some. This sample carries roughly 25,000 clones, approximately 90% of them seen once, and the ten largest clones take 5.5% to 7.5%. Specimen: PBMCs, collected before any cancer treatment. The origin of the receptors is a man aged 35 to 69 with stage II lung adenocarcinoma.

This clone has only one observation. The chain has TRBV5-1 and TRBJ2-7, with D perhaps matching TRBD1 (5 bases). Looked up from germline, CDR1 is SGHRS and CDR2 is YFSETQ. V gave up 0 bases and J gave up 0 bases, with 13 bases separating them. The CDR3 spans 16 residues. DNA of the CDR3: TGCGCCAGCAGCTTGGCCGCGCAGGGCCCCTCCTACGAGCAGTACTTC. This codes for CASSLAAQGPSYEQYF.

The CDR3 sequence: CASSVGQGKETDTQYF. Here the CDR3 DNA reads TGTGCCAGCAGCGTAGGACAGGGCAAGGAAACAGATACGCAGTATTTT. The chain employs TRBV9 and TRBJ2-3, with TRBD1 matching 7 bases. The junction had 7 bases not matched to a gene; V was cut back by 0 bases and J by 3 bases. CDR3 length: 16 amino acids. The germline V gene has CDR1 SGDLS and CDR2 YYNGEE.

The rearrangement links TRBV28 to TRBJ1-4, with D maybe TRBD1 (6 bases). The CDR3 loop spans 13 amino acids. Germline lookup yields CDR1 MDHEN and CDR2 SYDVKM. The ends were cut back, 11 bases at V and 5 bases at J, with 15 bases in the middle. This chain's CDR3 is CACLTGTNEKLFF. The CDR3 nucleotides read TGTGCCTGCCTGACAGGAACCAATGAAAAACTGTTTTTT.

The genes are TRBV28 and TRBJ2-3; 7 nucleotides agree with TRBD1. With 7 bases clipped from V and 0 bases from J, the junction kept 7 bases outside the gene matches. From germline, CDR1 is MDHEN and CDR2 SYDVKM. The CDR3 length is 15 residues. The CDR3 protein is CASNINRGSTDTQYF. The CDR3 coding sequence is TGTGCCAGCAATATTAACAGGGGAAGCACAGATACGCAGTATTTT.

This chain links TRBV7-2 with TRBJ2-5; D uncertain. Trimming took off 5 bases at V and 7 bases at J, with 11 bases between the two ends. Germline V gene lookup returns CDR1 SGHTA and CDR2 FQGNSA. This CDR3 comprises 12 residues. The CDR3 region is CASSPVGGTQYF. Written as DNA, the CDR3 is TGTGCCAGCAGCCCGGTAGGCGGGACCCAGTACTTC.

The genes are TRBV6-6 and TRBJ1-5; D perhaps matches TRBD1 (5 bases). Germline lookup yields CDR1 MNHNY and CDR2 SVGAGI (reference sequence). CDR3 length: 12 residues. The germline V and J ends were trimmed by 6 bases and 5 bases, with 8 bases remaining between them. The CDR3 is CASRGGDQPQHF. CDR3 nucleotide sequence: TGTGCCAGCAGGGGGGGGGATCAGCCCCAGCATTTT.

The V call is TRBV28, the J call TRBJ1-2, with 8 nucleotides matching TRBD1. Germline assignment: CDR1 MDHEN and CDR2 SYDVKM. V dropped 6 bases and J dropped 8; count of bases not matched to a gene: 5. This CDR3 has 12 residues. The CDR3 is CASSSGGEGYTF. CDR3 DNA sequence: TGTGCCAGCAGCTCAGGGGGCGAGGGCTACACCTTC.

The rearrangement links TRBV10-3 to TRBJ2-2, with TRBD2 as a possible D gene (5 bases). V lost 0 bases to trimming and J lost 6 bases, with 11 bases between them. The CDR3 has 15 residues. CDR1 is ENHRY and CDR2 is SYGVKD in the germline V gene. This CDR3 reads CAISESELGPGELFF. DNA of the CDR3: TGTGCCATCAGTGAGTCGGAACTAGGCCCCGGGGAGCTGTTTTTT.

The J gene is TRBJ1-2, the V gene TRBV7-1, with D unclear. TRBV7-1 counts as an open reading frame of uncertain function. The CDR3 extends over 13 amino acids. Trimming removed 4 bases at V and 6 bases at J, with 12 bases between. CDR3 DNA sequence: TGTGCCAGCAGCTTAGCACCGGCGGATGGCTACACCTTC. Protein sequence: CASSLAPADGYTF.

The chain employs TRBV9 and TRBJ2-2; no firm D call. This CDR3 is 14 amino acids long. Germline V lookup: CDR1 SGDLS, CDR2 YYNGEE. V was trimmed by 2 bases and J by 2 bases, leaving 7 bases between them. The DNA for the CDR3 is TGTGCCAGCAGCGTGGTTTCCAACACCGGGGAGCTGTTTTTT. Translating it yields CASSVVSNTGELFF.

The chain uses TRBV28 and TRBJ1-2; 10 nucleotides agree with TRBD1. Germline CDR1 is MDHEN and CDR2 is SYDVKM. The length of the CDR3 is 16 residues. Trimming cost V 6 bases and J 0 bases; bases outside gene matches: 7. CDR3 in DNA: TGTGCCAGCAGAACCGACGGGACAGGGGCTAACTATGGCTACACCTTC. The encoded protein is CASRTDGTGANYGYTF.